A selection of T cell receptor beta chains follows, all from one sample in a study of long-term antiretroviral therapy in people with HIV. Some clones are missing from TCRdb's copy, which holds only in-frame ones; the method was immunoSEQ multiplex PCR. Found here are tens of thousands of clones, roughly 96% of them singletons; the top ten hold less than 9.5%. Here the sequenced sample was unsorted PBMCs, taken 6.3 years after starting antiretroviral therapy. Receptors were obtained from a man aged 25 to 45 with HIV. CDR3s include the opening cysteine and the closing phenylalanine or tryptophan. Each record gives: J gene, D gene, V gene, clone size, CDR3 protein, CDR3 DNA. The D gene is left open where the match is weak. Clone size is given for some rows only: seen once, a few or many times, or a class if the clone is expanded.

TRBJ2-7,.,TRBV28,.,CASSFPSRSSYEQYF,TGTGCCAGCAGTTTTCCTAGCCGTAGCTCCTACGAGCAGTACTTC
TRBJ2-7,TRBD1,TRBV4-2,.,CASSHEPGQGYHEQYF,TGTGCCAGCAGCCACGAACCGGGACAGGGGTACCACGAGCAGTACTTC
TRBJ1-2,TRBD1,TRBV11-2,.,CASSAGTGLYGYTF,TGTGCCAGCAGCGCCGGGACAGGGTTATATGGCTACACCTTC
TRBJ2-2,.,TRBV15,.,CATSRSGANTGELFF,TGTGCCACCAGCAGGTCCGGGGCGAACACCGGGGAGCTGTTTTTT
TRBJ1-5,.,TRBV12-2,.,CASRPLNRRPQHF,TGTGCAAGTCGCCCGCTCAATCGCCGGCCCCAGCATTTT
TRBJ2-5,.,TRBV19,.,CASSGKTVSGLETQYF,TGTGCCAGTAGTGGAAAGACAGTCTCGGGGCTGGAGACCCAGTACTTC
TRBJ1-1,TRBD1,TRBV5-1,.,CASSFRSTGDNTEAFF,TGCGCCAGCAGCTTCCGATCAACAGGGGACAACACTGAAGCTTTCTTT
TRBJ2-5,.,TRBV21-1,.,CASSIVAGGPETQYF,TGTGCCAGCAGCATTGTAGCGGGAGGGCCGGAGACCCAGTACTTC
TRBJ2-2,TRBD1,TRBV2,.,CASTTGQGTTGELFF,TGTGCCAGCACCACGGGACAGGGGACCACCGGGGAGCTGTTTTTT
TRBJ2-1,TRBD2,TRBV6-5,.,CASSTLAGPDNEQFF,TGTGCCAGCAGCACACTAGCGGGCCCCGACAATGAGCAGTTCTTC
TRBJ2-6,.,TRBV9,.,CASSVGLVGSSGANVLTF,TGTGCCAGCAGCGTAGGTTTGGTGGGTAGCTCTGGGGCCAACGTCCTGACTTTC
TRBJ1-1,.,TRBV29-1,.,CSVESGFGTEAFF,TGCAGCGTTGAATCGGGGTTTGGCACTGAAGCTTTCTTT
TRBJ2-1,.,TRBV19,.,CASSDFNEQFF,TGTGCCAGTAGTGACTTCAATGAGCAGTTCTTC
TRBJ2-3,TRBD2,TRBV9,.,CASSVGAGAEADTQYF,TGTGCCAGCAGCGTAGGGGCGGGAGCAGAGGCAGATACGCAGTATTTT
TRBJ1-1,.,TRBV29-1,.,CSVERDTEAFF,TGCAGCGTTGAACGGGACACTGAAGCTTTCTTT
TRBJ2-7,.,TRBV5-6,.,CASSPLGPYEQYF,TGTGCCAGCAGCCCTTTGGGCCCCTACGAGCAGTACTTC
TRBJ2-6,.,TRBV9,.,CATSLGSGANVLTF,TGTGCCACCTCCTTGGGGTCTGGGGCCAACGTCCTGACTTTC
TRBJ2-1,TRBD1,TRBV2,.,CASSVRGGLGNEQFF,TGTGCCAGCAGTGTGCGAGGGGGCCTAGGCAATGAGCAGTTCTTC
TRBJ1-5,.,TRBV19,.,CASSKMEGKENGRHF,TGTGCCAGTAGTAAGATGGAAGGGAAGGAGAATGGGCGGCATTTT
TRBJ1-1,.,TRBV7-8,.,CATKGSPLTEAFF,TGTGCCACAAAAGGTTCCCCGTTAACTGAAGCTTTCTTT
TRBJ1-1,TRBD1,TRBV10-2,.,CASRPRQGGTEAFF,TGCGCCAGCAGACCACGACAGGGAGGGACTGAAGCTTTCTTT
TRBJ2-1,.,TRBV4-1,once,CASSQVTNHNEQFF,TGCGCCAGCAGCCAAGTGACTAATCACAATGAGCAGTTCTTC
TRBJ1-1,.,TRBV5-1,.,CASTTSINGGTEAFF,TGCGCCAGCACCACTTCTATAAACGGCGGCACTGAAGCTTTCTTT
TRBJ2-5,.,TRBV9,.,CASSATGSQETQYF,TGTGCCAGCAGCGCAACAGGATCCCAAGAGACCCAGTACTTC
TRBJ1-2,.,TRBV13,.,CASSLQTTYGYTF,TGTGCCAGCAGCTTACAGACAACGTATGGCTACACCTTC
TRBJ2-2,TRBD2,TRBV7-9,once,CASSPQGTSGSTGELFF,TGTGCCAGCAGCCCACAGGGGACTAGCGGATCCACCGGGGAGCTGTTTTTT
TRBJ1-1,.,TRBV5-4,.,CASSERPGRVNTEAFF,TGTGCCAGCAGCGAACGTCCGGGACGGGTGAACACTGAAGCTTTCTTT
TRBJ2-5,TRBD2,TRBV5-8,.,CASSQGLAGGPETQYF,TGTGCCAGCAGCCAGGGACTAGCGGGAGGCCCGGAGACCCAGTACTTC